One T cell receptor beta chain is described in this entry. The target antigen is unknown. This sample also contains other DNA sequences that code for the same CDR3. The sample is drawn from a study of PD-1 blockade in classical Hodgkin lymphoma. As to time point: cycle 4 day 1 (C4D1), after 6 weeks of nivolumab. Following autologous stem cell transplantation, relapse occurred in every patient, and exposure to brentuximab vedotin varied. Repertoires were generated with immunoSEQ multiplex PCR, while TCRdb's copy carries only in-frame clones and drops some. Here the sample spans about 64,000 clones, 75% to 95% being singletons. Trimming left V 2 bases short and J 0 bases short, with 4 bases between. The germline V gene encodes CDR1 KGHSH and CDR2 LQKENI. The CDR3 is 13 residues long. Broader study findings: A significant rise in TCR diversity by C4D1 was seen for CD4+ but not CD8+ cells. It was among complete responders that baseline diversity resembled that of newly diagnosed patients.

This specimen consisted of peripheral blood mononuclear cells (PBMCs), obtained before the fourth cycle of nivolumab. V and J are TRBV18 and TRBJ1-1; D is unclear. This clonotype was obtained from a human donor with classical Hodgkin lymphoma. CDR3 in DNA: TGTGCCAGCTCACCAGGACTGAACACTGAAGCTTTCTTT. It is translated as CASSPGLNTEAFF.